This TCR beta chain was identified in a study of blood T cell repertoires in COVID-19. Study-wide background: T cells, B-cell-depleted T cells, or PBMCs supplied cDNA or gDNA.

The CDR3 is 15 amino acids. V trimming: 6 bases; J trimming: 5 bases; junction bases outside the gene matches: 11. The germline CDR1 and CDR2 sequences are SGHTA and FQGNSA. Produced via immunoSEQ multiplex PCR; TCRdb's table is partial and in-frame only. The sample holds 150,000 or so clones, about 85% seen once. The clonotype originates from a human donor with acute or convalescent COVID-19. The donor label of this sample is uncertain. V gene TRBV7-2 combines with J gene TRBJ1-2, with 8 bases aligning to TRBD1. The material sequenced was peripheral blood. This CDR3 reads CASSLSGQGRYGYTF. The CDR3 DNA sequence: TGTGCCAGCAGTTTATCCGGACAGGGACGGTATGGCTACACCTTC.